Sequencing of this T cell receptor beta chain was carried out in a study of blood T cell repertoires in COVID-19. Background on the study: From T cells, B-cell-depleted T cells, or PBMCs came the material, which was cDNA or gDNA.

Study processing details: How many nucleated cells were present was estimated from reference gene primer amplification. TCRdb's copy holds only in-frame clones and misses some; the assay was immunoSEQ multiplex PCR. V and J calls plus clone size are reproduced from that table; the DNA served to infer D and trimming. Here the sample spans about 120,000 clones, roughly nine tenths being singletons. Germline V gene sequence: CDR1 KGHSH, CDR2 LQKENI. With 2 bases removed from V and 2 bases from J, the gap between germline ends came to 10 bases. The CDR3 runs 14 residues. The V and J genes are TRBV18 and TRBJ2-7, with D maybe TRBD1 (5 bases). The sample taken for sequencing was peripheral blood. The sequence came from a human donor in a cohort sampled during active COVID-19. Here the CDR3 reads CASSPVTETYEQYF. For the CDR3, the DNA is TGTGCCAGCTCACCAGTGACAGAGACCTACGAGCAGTACTTC. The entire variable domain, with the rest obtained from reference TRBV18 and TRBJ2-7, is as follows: NAGVMQNPRHLVRRRGQEARLRCSPMKGHSHVYWYRQLPEEGLKFMVYLQKENIIDESGMPKERFSAEFPKEGPSILRIQQVVRGDSAAYFCASSPVTETYEQYFGPGTRLTVT.